Listed below are T cell receptor beta chains from one sample, sequenced in a study of T cell changes during pregnancy in multiple sclerosis. The repertoire was sequenced with immunoSEQ multiplex PCR; TCRdb's copy has only in-frame clones and lacks some. The sample records tens of thousands of clones, 90% being singletons. The sequenced sample was peripheral blood, obtained after pregnancy. All receptors derive from a female donor in good health, enrolled as a control in a pregnancy study. CDR3s include the opening cysteine and the closing phenylalanine or tryptophan. Fields, in order: V gene, J gene, clone size, D gene, CDR3 DNA, CDR3 protein. A D gene is named only where the DNA matches it firmly. Rows give clone size only sometimes, using once, few, many, or a class for an expanded clone.

TRBV6-6	TRBJ1-1	few	NA	TGTGCCAGCAGGGACGGACAGACGGAAACTTTCTTT	CASRDGQTETFF
TRBV27	TRBJ2-2	NA	NA	TGTGCCAGCAGTCCCCGGCAGGATAGGACCGGGGAGCTGTTTTTT	CASSPRQDRTGELFF
TRBV5-1	TRBJ2-7	NA	NA	TGCGCCAGCGCGCTAGCCGTTGGACAGATCAACGAGCAGTACTTC	CASALAVGQINEQYF
TRBV11-3	TRBJ2-7	NA	TRBD1	TGTGCCAGCAGCTCCGGGACAGGGTCCTACGAGCAGTACTTC	CASSSGTGSYEQYF
TRBV6-1	TRBJ1-1	few	NA	TGTGCCAGCAGTGAAACAGGGAACACTGAAGCTTTCTTT	CASSETGNTEAFF
TRBV30	TRBJ1-2	few	NA	TGTGCCTGGAGTGTACTCCAGGGGTATGGCTACACCTTC	CAWSVLQGYGYTF
TRBV5-1	TRBJ2-5	NA	TRBD2	TGCGCCAGCAGCTCCGGCATCGGGGGGTCCCAAGAGACCCAGTACTTC	CASSSGIGGSQETQYF
TRBV7-8	TRBJ2-7	NA	TRBD2	TGTGCCAGCAGCTTAGTGCCCTACCGAAGGGAGGGGCGCGAGCAGTACTTC	CASSLVPYRREGREQYF
TRBV10-3	TRBJ2-7	NA	NA	TGTGCCGCCGGTGCCCCCTCCTACGAGCAGTACTTC	CAAGAPSYEQYF
TRBV7-2	TRBJ1-4	NA	TRBD1	TGTGCCAGCAGCGCCGACAGGGGTCCCAATGAAAAACTGTTTTTT	CASSADRGPNEKLFF
TRBV13	TRBJ2-4	NA	NA	TGTGCCAGCAGCTTAGGCCTAGCGCAGTACTTC	CASSLGLAQYF
TRBV5-4	TRBJ1-4	NA	NA	TGTGCCAGCAGCTCCAGGGCGGTGGATGAAAAACTGTTTTTT	CASSSRAVDEKLFF
TRBV6-6	TRBJ2-3	NA	TRBD2	TGTGCCAGCACCCTGACTAGCGGGAGAGAAACAGATACGCAGTATTTT	CASTLTSGRETDTQYF
TRBV7-2	TRBJ2-1	NA	TRBD1	TGTGCCAGCAGCCCCAGGACAGGGGGCCTCTATGAGCAGTTCTTC	CASSPRTGGLYEQFF
TRBV2	TRBJ2-7	NA	TRBD1	TGTGCCAGCAGTACCGGGACAGGGGGCTCCTACGAGCAGTACTTC	CASSTGTGGSYEQYF
TRBV7-8	TRBJ2-1	NA	TRBD2	TGTGCCAGCAGCTTTCCGGGAGGGCCAATAGATGAGCAGTTCTTC	CASSFPGGPIDEQFF
TRBV14	TRBJ2-1	NA	NA	TGTGCCAGCAGCCCTAGACTCACCTACAATGAGCAGTTCTTC	CASSPRLTYNEQFF
TRBV5-1	TRBJ1-1	NA	TRBD1	TGCGCCAGCAGCTCGACAGGGGTGGCGGACACTGAAGCTTTCTTT	CASSSTGVADTEAFF
TRBV29-1	TRBJ2-2	NA	NA	TGCAGCGTTGAAGATTGGGGCAGGGGCGACACCGGGGAGCTGTTTTTT	CSVEDWGRGDTGELFF
TRBV7-9	TRBJ1-5	NA	NA	TGTGCCAGCAGCTTTCAGGGAGGACTAGGGCAGCCCCAGCATTTT	CASSFQGGLGQPQHF
TRBV7-9	TRBJ1-2	NA	TRBD1	TGTGCCAGCTCCCGCGCCGGGACAGCCCACTCCTATGGCTACACCTTC	CASSRAGTAHSYGYTF
TRBV19	TRBJ2-7	NA	TRBD2	TGTGCCAGTAGTATCGTGGCTAGCGGAGCTTACGAGCAGTACTTC	CASSIVASGAYEQYF
TRBV14	TRBJ2-1	NA	NA	TGTGCCAGCAGCCCTTTGCTAGCGAGAAACAATGAGCAGTTCTTC	CASSPLLARNNEQFF
TRBV27	TRBJ1-5	NA	NA	TGTGCCAGCAGTTTGACAGGTACACGGGATCAGCCCCAGCATTTT	CASSLTGTRDQPQHF
TRBV7-9	TRBJ2-3	once	NA	TGTGCCAGCAGCCGCCCCAGGGGTGTGACAGATACGCAGTATTTT	CASSRPRGVTDTQYF
TRBV27	TRBJ1-1	NA	TRBD1	TGTGCCAGCAGTCCGCAGGACTTGGACAGGGTAGTCACTGAAGCTTTCTTT	CASSPQDLDRVVTEAFF
TRBV2	TRBJ2-5	NA	NA	TGTGCCAGCAGTGAACGCGTTCAACAAGAGACCCAGTACTTC	CASSERVQQETQYF
TRBV5-4	TRBJ1-1	once	NA	TGTGCCAGCAGCTCATCAGGGGCCAGGGGAACTGAAGCTTTCTTT	CASSSSGARGTEAFF
TRBV14	TRBJ1-2	NA	TRBD1	TGTGCCAGCAGCCAATTGACCGGGACAGATATAAACTATGGCTACACCTTC	CASSQLTGTDINYGYTF
TRBV9	TRBJ2-2	NA	TRBD2	TGTGCCAGCAGCGTTTTTGGCGGGAGCACCGGGGAGCTGTTTTTT	CASSVFGGSTGELFF
TRBV4-2	TRBJ2-1	NA	TRBD2	TGTGCCAGCAGCCAAGTTGGGGGAGGGGAGCAGTTCTTC	CASSQVGGGEQFF
TRBV7-9	TRBJ1-1	once	NA	TGTGCCAGCAGTAGGGGGACTGAAGCTTTCTTT	CASSRGTEAFF
TRBV5-1	TRBJ2-5	once	TRBD2	TGCGCCAGCAGCCAGACTAGCGGGGCGAGACAAGAGACCCAGTACTTC	CASSQTSGARQETQYF
TRBV19	TRBJ1-1	few	TRBD1	TGTGCCAGTAGTATATGGACAGGGACGGACACTGAAGCTTTCTTT	CASSIWTGTDTEAFF
TRBV5-1	TRBJ2-1	NA	TRBD1	TGCGCCAGCAGTGGGACAGGGGGCTTTATTGAGCAGTTCTTC	CASSGTGGFIEQFF
TRBV10-2	TRBJ2-2	NA	NA	TGCGCCAGCAGTGAAGGGCGGGATTACACCGGGGAGCTGTTTTTT	CASSEGRDYTGELFF
TRBV15	TRBJ2-7	NA	NA	TGTGCCACCAGCAGAGATGCGCTCTACGAGCAGTACTTC	CATSRDALYEQYF
TRBV27	TRBJ1-2	NA	TRBD1	TGTGCCAGCAGTCTAACAGGGGGGGCATATGGCTACACCTTC	CASSLTGGAYGYTF
TRBV7-2	TRBJ2-3	NA	TRBD1	TGTGCCAGCAGCCTAGTCGACAGGGCACAAGATACGCAGTATTTT	CASSLVDRAQDTQYF
TRBV7-9	TRBJ2-1	NA	NA	TGTGCCAGCAGCTTGGGAGTGACGAAGCAGTTCTTC	CASSLGVTKQFF
TRBV27	TRBJ2-5	NA	TRBD1	TGTGCCAGCAGTCCGGCCGGACAGGGGGCTAGGGAGACCCAGTACTTC	CASSPAGQGARETQYF